This T cell receptor beta chain was observed in a study of identical twins. Everyone who gave samples was a healthy Caucasian. MiXCR, applied by TCRdb to the 5' RACE reads, yields one record per CDR3 protein. The data contain about 340,000 distinct CDR3 sequences, about 12% of them seen just once; the ten biggest clones take up roughly 7%. Germline V gene lookup returns CDR1 DFQATT and CDR2 SNEGSKA (reference sequence). The CDR3 totals 15 residues. The germline V and J ends were trimmed by 6 bases and 3 bases, with 21 bases remaining between them. These records were also assigned to another study, of yellow fever vaccine responses in identical twins. That paper states: Reportedly, the response of twins' T cells to the vaccine seemed partly convergent, partly personalized.

The gene calls are TRBV20-1 and TRBJ2-7; a possible D gene is TRBD2 (6 bases). The receptor was isolated from a woman aged 18-35 years in good health. Sequenced material: CD8+ T cells sorted from blood. The CDR3: CSAVTRGGIDYEQYF. The CDR3 coding sequence is TGCAGTGCGGTTACTAGGGGCGGGATCGACTACGAGCAGTACTTC.